Listed below are T cell receptor beta chains from one sample, sequenced in a study of cytomegalovirus exposure and HLA in healthy donors. The table came from immunoSEQ multiplex PCR; TCRdb's copy has only in-frame clones and leaves some out. The sample has tens of thousands of clones. Specimen: PBMCs. Receptors were obtained from a woman aged 30 to 39 in good health and CMV-seronegative. Both conserved end residues are part of each CDR3. A D gene is named only where the DNA matches it firmly.

CDR3 DNA	CDR3 protein	J gene	D gene	V gene
TGTGCCAGCAGGATAGGGACAGCTAACACTGAAGCTTTCTTT	CASRIGTANTEAFF	TRBJ1-1	TRBD1	TRBV6-5
TGCGCCAGCAGCTCGGGACAGGGAGGCGTCTTTGCTTTCTTT	CASSSGQGGVFAFF	TRBJ1-1	TRBD1	TRBV5-1
TGTGCCAGCAGTGAAGGACAGGTTTTTGAGCAGTACTTC	CASSEGQVFEQYF	TRBJ2-7	NA	TRBV6-1
TGTGCCTGGAGGATAGGCGGGTTCAACACCGGGGAGCTGTTTTTT	CAWRIGGFNTGELFF	TRBJ2-2	NA	TRBV30
TGCAGCGTTGACAATAGAGCGGGAGGGCAAAGCGAGCAGTACTTC	CSVDNRAGGQSEQYF	TRBJ2-7	TRBD2	TRBV29-1
TGCGCCAGCAGCTTTCAGGGCTCCCAATTGAACACTGAAGCTTTCTTT	CASSFQGSQLNTEAFF	TRBJ1-1	NA	TRBV5-1
TGTGCCAGCATCACATCCTCCAGCACAGGGAGCGGCTACACCTTC	CASITSSSTGSGYTF	TRBJ1-2	NA	TRBV6-6
TGTGCCTGGAGTGGAATTTTCAGGGGGAGTAGCGCCGGGGAGCTGTTTTTT	CAWSGIFRGSSAGELFF	TRBJ2-2	TRBD1	TRBV30
TGTGCCAGCAGCGTAGATCCCCTAGCCCCCGGACGGGAACCTTCTAACTATGGCTACACCTTC	CASSVDPLAPGREPSNYGYTF	TRBJ1-2	NA	TRBV9
TGTGCCAGCTCACTGGTCACCGGACTCGGACTAGCGGGAGGGTCCTACGAGCAGTACTTC	CASSLVTGLGLAGGSYEQYF	TRBJ2-7	TRBD2	TRBV18
TGCGCCAGCAGCTTGGCACCCGGGACAGGGGATGGCTACACCTTC	CASSLAPGTGDGYTF	TRBJ1-2	TRBD1	TRBV5-1
TGCAGCGTTGCTAGAGGTGGGACAACCTACGAGCAGTACTTC	CSVARGGTTYEQYF	TRBJ2-7	NA	TRBV29-1